This T cell receptor (beta chain) was profiled in a study of blood T cell repertoires in COVID-19. V was clipped by 2 bases and J by 3 bases; unmatched bases: 7. CDR3 length equals 17 residues. Germline values: CDR1 LGHDT, CDR2 YNNKEL (reference sequence). Authors' processing steps: Estimates of nucleated cell counts were drawn from the amplification of reference gene primers. Clones were read by immunoSEQ multiplex PCR, and TCRdb kept only the in-frame ones, dropping some. The D gene and trimming were derived from the DNA, and the V and J assignments and clone size from that table. The sample comprises about 120,000 clones, around three quarters of which are singletons, and about 4% rests with the top ten.

The chain joins TRBV3-1 (or the pseudogene TRBV3-2) to TRBJ2-1; 10 bases agree with TRBD1. This receptor was obtained from a woman older than 75 with acute or convalescent COVID-19. Sample: peripheral blood. The CDR3 sequence: CASSQLPGTGVYNEQFF. CDR3 sequence (DNA): TGTGCCAGCAGCCAATTGCCCGGGACAGGGGTCTACAATGAGCAGTTCTTC.